These 12 T cell receptor beta chains were sequenced from one sample in a study of T cells in narcolepsy. The method was immunoSEQ multiplex PCR; TCRdb's version includes in-frame clones alone and lacks a portion of them. Of approximately 30,000 clones listed, approximately 86% were seen once; the top ten hold roughly 1.1%. Source material: CD45RA- memory CD4+ T cells from PBMCs. Receptors originate from a human donor with narcolepsy.

This chain links TRBV19 with TRBJ1-6; possible D gene TRBD1, 5 bases. Trimming stripped 3 bases from V and 9 bases from J, with 18 bases between. There are 16 residues in the CDR3. The germline CDR1 and CDR2 sequences are LNHDA and SQIVND (reference sequence). CDR3 in amino acids: CASSIRLRGGSSPLHF. The DNA of the CDR3 is TGTGCCAGTAGTATCCGGCTGCGTGGGGGAAGTTCACCCCTCCACTTT. The full variable domain, completed using reference TRBV19 and TRBJ1-6, is DGGITQSPKYLFRKEGQNVTLSCEQNLNHDAMYWYRQDPGQGLRLIYYSQIVNDFQKGDIAEGYSVSREKKESFPLTVTSAQKNPTAFYLCASSIRLRGGSSPLHFGNGTRLTVT.

V and J are TRBV10-1 and TRBJ2-3; D possibly corresponds to TRBD1 (6 bases). Germline CDR1 WNHNN, CDR2 SYGVQD (reference sequence). The length of the CDR3 is 16 residues. V was shortened by 5 bases and J by 8 bases, with 23 bases between the two germline ends. The CDR3 here is CASSSGTTKQQGTQYF. DNA for the CDR3: TGCGCCAGCAGTTCCGGGACAACAAAGCAACAGGGTACGCAGTATTTT.

V usage is TRBV19 and J usage is TRBJ1-4, with a weak D call TRBD1 (6 bases). The CDR3 is made up of 13 amino acids. V was shortened by 4 bases and J by 10 bases, with 13 bases between the two germline ends. Germline CDR1 and CDR2: LNHDA and SQIVND (reference sequence). CDR3 protein: CASSKAQGVKLFF. The CDR3 bases are TGTGCCAGTAGTAAGGCACAGGGCGTAAAACTGTTTTTT.

This rearrangement joins TRBV6-5 to TRBJ1-5, with 8 bases matching TRBD1. The CDR3 has 14 amino acids. V lost 5 bases and J lost 3; bases outside the gene matches: 3. CDR1 MNHEY and CDR2 SVGAGI come from the germline V gene. The CDR3 here is CASSGTGNNQPQHF. In DNA, the CDR3 is TGTGCCAGCAGTGGGACAGGTAACAATCAGCCCCAGCATTTT.

This chain links TRBV7-8 with TRBJ1-6; 10 bases agree with TRBD1. This CDR3 region has 15 residues. Germline values: CDR1 SGHVS, CDR2 FQNEAQ. Losses at the gene ends were 2 bases for V and 8 bases for J; bases not matched to a gene: 3. The CDR3: CASSLSGTGDSPLHF. The DNA of the CDR3 is TGTGCCAGCAGCTTAAGCGGGACAGGGGATTCACCCCTCCACTTT.

The chain links TRBV7-6 to TRBJ2-3; no clear D. With 3 bases removed from V and 4 bases from J, the gap between germline ends came to 8 bases. The CDR3 runs to 13 residues. Germline V CDR1 and CDR2: SGHVS, FNYEAQ. In nucleotides, the CDR3 is TGTGCCAGCAGCTTCAGCGAGGCAGATACGCAGTATTTT. Translated: CASSFSEADTQYF.

The rearrangement links TRBV7-6 to TRBJ1-4; the match to TRBD1 covers 7 bases. Germline V gene data show CDR1 as SGHVS and CDR2 as FNYEAQ. This CDR3 comprises 14 residues. The V and J ends lost 5 bases and 7 bases, in that order; junction bases with no gene match: 7. The CDR3 nucleotides read TGTGCCAGCAGCGACAGGGAACGGGGTGAAAAACTGTTTTTT. Residues: CASSDRERGEKLFF.

The chain couples TRBV6-6 to TRBJ2-1; the match to TRBD1 covers 7 bases. Germline V gives CDR1 MNHNY, CDR2 SVGAGI (reference sequence). Trimming removed 5 bases from V and 1 base from J; junction bases left unmatched: 5. The CDR3 sequence is 15 residues long. This CDR3 is CASSAQGSSYNEQFF. CDR3 DNA sequence: TGTGCCAGCAGTGCACAGGGGTCTTCCTACAATGAGCAGTTCTTC.

This clone has only a few counts. This same CDR3 is encoded by further DNA sequences in the sample. The chain combines TRBV14 with TRBJ1-1, with 7 bases identical to TRBD1. Germline V gene lookup returns CDR1 SGHDN and CDR2 FVKESK. Trimming took 1 base from V and 7 from J; bases not matched to a gene: 3. CDR3 size: 13 residues. DNA of the CDR3: TGTGCCAGCAGCCAAGGAGACAGGGATGAAGCTTTCTTT. It translates to CASSQGDRDEAFF.

This clone showed up just a few times. The V call is TRBV7-9, the J call TRBJ2-4; D is unresolved. CDR1 SEHNR and CDR2 FQNEAQ come from the germline V gene (reference sequence). The V and J ends lost 0 bases and 6 bases respectively, with 6 bases between them. The CDR3 runs 13 residues. CDR3: CASSLASTNIQYF. CDR3 in DNA: TGTGCCAGCAGCTTAGCTAGCACAAACATTCAGTACTTC.

The chain carries TRBV6-1 and TRBJ1-1; possibly TRBD1 for D (6 bases). Germline V gene lookup returns CDR1 MNHNS and CDR2 SASEGT. Trimming removed 6 bases at V and 6 bases at J, with 11 bases between. The CDR3 has 12 amino acids. CDR3 protein: CASRRDTSEAFF. The CDR3 coding sequence is TGTGCCAGCAGACGGGACACCTCTGAAGCTTTCTTT.

J is TRBJ1-3 and V is TRBV5-5, with a possible D match to TRBD1 (6 bases). There are 14 residues in the CDR3. Germline CDR1 and CDR2: SGHKS and YYEKEE (reference sequence). V was pared by 5 bases and J by 0 bases, with 9 bases between. CDR3 sequence (DNA): TGTGCCAGCAGACAGGGTAGCTCTGGAAACACCATATATTTT. Protein: CASRQGSSGNTIYF. The whole variable domain, filled in from reference TRBV5-5 and TRBJ1-3, reads DAGVTQSPTHLIKTRGQQVTLRCSPISGHKSVSWYQQVLGQGPQFIFQYYEKEERGRGNFPDRFSARQFPNYSSELNVNALLLGDSALYLCASRQGSSGNTIYFGEGSWLTVV.